The next 26 T cell receptor beta chains were all read from a single sample in a study of CD8+ T cells in alopecia areata. Treatment meaning: oral pan-JAK inhibitor, 5-10 mg twice daily. RNA was extracted and reverse transcribed into cDNA as the sequencing template. The table came from immunoSEQ multiplex PCR; TCRdb's copy has only in-frame clones and leaves some out. The sample includes about 210,000 clones, less than 45% of them seen just once. The material sequenced was CD4+ T cells sorted from blood, taken between weeks 30 and 35, from a patient treated with tofacitinib. These receptors were collected from a human donor with alopecia areata.

This clone was observed a few times. The chain recombines TRBV2 with TRBJ2-1; 8 bases line up with TRBD2. The CDR3 spans 14 residues. V lost 9 bases and J lost 4; bases outside the gene matches: 8. The germline V gene encodes CDR1 SNHLY and CDR2 FYNNEI. The DNA of the CDR3 is TGTGCCAGTTCGCGGGGGGCTGTTTACAATGAGCAGTTCTTC. Translating it yields CASSRGAVYNEQFF.

This clone was recorded once. The rearrangement uses TRBV23-1 and TRBJ1-2; 7 bases fit TRBD1. TRBV23-1 is recorded as an ORF, its role being uncertain. With 2 bases clipped from V and 7 bases from J, the junction kept 10 bases outside the gene matches. CDR3 size: 15 residues. In DNA, the CDR3 is TGCGCCAGCAGTCAACGGATAACAGGGGAGTCTGGCTACACCTTC. This translates into CASSQRITGESGYTF.

This clone has a count of ten or more. This chain links TRBV5-4 with TRBJ2-3, with 7 positions matching TRBD2. CDR3 size: 16 residues. The trim removed 0 bases at V and 4 bases at J, leaving 8 bases unmatched. CDR1 and CDR2 (germline): SGHNT, YYREEE (reference sequence). CDR3 in DNA: TGTGCCAGCAGCTTGGGGAGCGGGATGATTTCAGATACGCAGTATTTT. Translation gives CASSLGSGMISDTQYF.

This clone was observed a handful of times. The chain couples TRBV30 to TRBJ2-7; tentative D call: TRBD2 (5 bases). V lost 4 bases and J lost 3, with 16 bases in between. The CDR3 length is 14 residues. Germline V gene data show CDR1 as GTSNPN and CDR2 as SVGIG (reference sequence). The CDR3 DNA reads TGTGCCTGGAAGAGAGCCGGAGGTAACTACGAGCAGTACTTC. This codes for CAWKRAGGNYEQYF.

The rearrangement joins TRBV19 to TRBJ2-4, with D possibly being TRBD1 (6 bases). The length of the CDR3 is 15 residues. Trimming removed 5 bases from V and 8 bases from J, with 19 bases in between. Germline CDR1 LNHDA, CDR2 SQIVND (reference sequence). The CDR3 spells CASSPRTVLGDIQYF. DNA for the CDR3: TGTGCCAGTAGTCCTAGGACAGTCCTGGGGGACATTCAGTACTTC.

This chain uses TRBV7-9 with TRBJ2-1; 8 bases align to TRBD1. V was clipped by 5 bases and J by 7 bases; unmatched bases: 13. Germline values: CDR1 SEHNR, CDR2 FQNEAQ (reference sequence). This CDR3 is built from 16 residues. CDR3 sequence: CASSPLTGDGSNEQFF. CDR3 sequence (DNA): TGTGCCAGCAGCCCGCTGACAGGGGACGGGTCAAATGAGCAGTTCTTC.

A few counts support this clone. This CDR3 is also generated by other DNA sequences in the sample. The chain is built from TRBV30 and TRBJ1-2; D is ambiguous. CDR1 is GTSNPN, CDR2 SVGIG, per germline (reference sequence). Trimming took off 0 bases at V and 1 base at J, with 9 bases between the two ends. The CDR3 consists of 14 residues. The CDR3 DNA is TGTGCCTGGAGTGTGCGACGGCGTAACTATGGCTACACCTTC. Translating gives CAWSVRRRNYGYTF.

The chain links TRBV29-1 to TRBJ1-1; 8 bases align to TRBD1. Germline-derived CDR1 and CDR2 are SQVTM and ANQGSEA. V dropped 7 bases and J dropped 1; count of bases not matched to a gene: 11. This CDR3 comprises 15 residues. In DNA, the CDR3 is TGCAGCGCATCCAGTCCGGGACAGGAGAACACTGAAGCTTTCTTT. Amino acid sequence: CSASSPGQENTEAFF.

This rearrangement joins TRBV30 to TRBJ2-6, with 8 positions matching TRBD1. V was pared by 1 base and J by 0 bases, with 5 bases of the junction left unmatched. Looked up from germline, CDR1 is GTSNPN and CDR2 is SVGIG (reference sequence). This CDR3 region has 17 residues. This CDR3 reads CAWSDLTGGSGANVLTF. In DNA form, the CDR3 reads TGTGCCTGGAGTGACCTAACAGGGGGCTCTGGGGCCAACGTCCTGACTTTC.

V and J are TRBV2 and TRBJ2-6, with 9 bases lining up with TRBD1. Trimming took 5 bases from V and 1 from J; bases not matched to a gene: 6. Germline-derived CDR1 and CDR2 are SNHLY and FYNNEI. There are 17 residues in the CDR3. CDR3 residues: CASSRTGASSGANVLTF. In DNA form, the CDR3 reads TGTGCCAGCAGTCGGACAGGGGCTAGTTCTGGGGCCAACGTCCTGACTTTC.

This clone was recorded at least ten times. The chain recombines TRBV15 with TRBJ1-1, with 11 bases that match TRBD1. The CDR3 is 15 amino acids. Unmatched junction bases numbered 7, after V lost 5 bases and J lost 5 bases. Germline V lookup: CDR1 LNHNV, CDR2 YYDKDF (reference sequence). CDR3 nucleotide sequence: TGTGCCACCAGCGCCGGGACAGGGGGGAGAACTGAAGCTTTCTTT. Amino acids: CATSAGTGGRTEAFF.

V usage is TRBV2 and J usage is TRBJ1-5; tentatively, D is TRBD1 (5 bases). There are 13 residues in the CDR3. CDR1 and CDR2 (germline): SNHLY, FYNNEI. V was clipped by 4 bases and J by 6 bases, with 10 bases between them. In DNA form, the CDR3 reads TGTGCCAGCAGTGGTCAGGGACTTCAGCCCCAGCATTTT. Amino acid sequence: CASSGQGLQPQHF.

On this clone itself: Compared with germline, one end of the junction differs, possibly owing to a read error. J is TRBJ2-5 and V is TRBV30, with 9 bases aligning to TRBD1. CDR3 length equals 13 residues. Looked up from germline, CDR1 is GTSNPN and CDR2 is SVGIG (reference sequence). DNA for the CDR3: TGTGCCTGGAGTGTAATAGTAGGACAGGGGCTTGACTTC. This gives the protein CAWSVIVGQGLDF. The full variable domain, completed using reference TRBV30 and TRBJ2-5, is SQTIHQWPATLVQPVGSPLSLECTVEGTSNPNLYWYRQAAGRGLQLLFYSVGIGQISSEVPQNLSASRPQDRQFILSSKKLLLSDSGFYLCAWSVIVGQGLDFGPGTRLLVL.

The chain carries TRBV5-6 and TRBJ2-5, with TRBD2 identical over 14 bases. Unmatched junction bases numbered 9, after V lost 3 bases and J lost 2 bases. CDR1 and CDR2 from the germline V gene are SGHDT and YYEEEE. The CDR3 covers 18 residues. The CDR3 nucleotides are TGTGCCAGCAGCTCGGGACTAGCGGGAGTAGGCAGGCAAGAGACCCAGTACTTC. Its translation is CASSSGLAGVGRQETQYF.

This clone was recorded only once. The CDR3 reads CASSQTGMNTEAFF. CDR3 nucleotide sequence: TGTGCCAGCAGCCAGACAGGTATGAACACTGAAGCTTTCTTT. The J gene is TRBJ1-1, the V gene TRBV4-2; tentative D call: TRBD1 (6 bases). The germline V and J ends were trimmed by 3 bases and 0 bases, with 8 bases remaining between them. Germline-derived CDR1 and CDR2 are LGHNA and YNFKEQ. The CDR3 has 14 residues.

The chain carries TRBV6-5 and TRBJ2-1; 7 nucleotides agree with TRBD2. J was trimmed by 4 bases and V by 6 bases; bases with no gene match: 9. The V gene's germline CDR1 is MNHEY and CDR2 SVGAGI. There are 15 residues in the CDR3. CDR3 sequence (DNA): TGTGCCAGCAGATTAGGTCTAGCGGAGTACAATGAGCAGTTCTTC. Protein: CASRLGLAEYNEQFF.

This clone was seen a handful of times. The chain carries TRBV6-6 and TRBJ1-2; D might be TRBD1 (6 bases). The CDR3 covers 12 residues. V lost 4 bases and J lost 7, with 10 bases in between. Germline-derived CDR1 and CDR2 are MNHNY and SVGAGI (reference sequence). The CDR3 is CASSFNRAGYTF. Here the CDR3 DNA reads TGTGCCAGCAGTTTTAACAGGGCTGGCTACACCTTC.

This clone came up a few times. The rearrangement links TRBV4-1 to TRBJ2-4; unclear D gene. The V end was cut by 5 bases, the J end by 5 bases, with 13 bases between. The CDR3 extends over 14 amino acids. Per the germline V gene, CDR1 is MGHRA and CDR2 is YSYEKL. The CDR3 sequence is CASSTWLGQNIQYF. In DNA form, the CDR3 reads TGCGCCAGCAGCACTTGGTTAGGACAAAACATTCAGTACTTC.

This clone was seen a few times. This sequence joins TRBV14 and TRBJ2-1; D unresolved. This CDR3 contains 16 residues. Trimming pared 0 bases from V and 3 bases from J, leaving 12 bases between. The germline CDR1 and CDR2 sequences are SGHDN and FVKESK. The CDR3 DNA follows: TGTGCCAGCAGCCAAGAATCGTCACTACTCTACAATGAGCAGTTCTTC. This translates into CASSQESSLLYNEQFF.

V gene TRBV6-6 combines with J gene TRBJ2-5; 11 nucleotides line up with TRBD2. J lost 4 bases, V lost 8 bases, and 9 bases had no gene match. From germline, CDR1 is MNHNY and CDR2 SVGAGI (reference sequence). The CDR3 spans 15 residues. CDR3 loop: CASWASGRSRETQYF. The CDR3 nucleotides read TGTGCCAGCTGGGCTAGCGGGAGGAGCCGAGAGACCCAGTACTTC.

The gene calls are TRBV11-2 and TRBJ1-2; a weak D match, TRBD1 (6 bases). The CDR3 has 16 residues. The V and J ends lost 4 bases and 4 bases respectively, with 19 bases between them. CDR1 SGHAT and CDR2 FQNNGV come from the germline V gene. The CDR3 bases are TGTGCCAGCAGCTCTCTAAGAAAACAGGGAATCTATGGCTACACCTTC. This codes for CASSSLRKQGIYGYTF.

This clone was seen a handful of times. The chain joins TRBV29-1 to TRBJ2-2; no reliable D call. Germline CDR1 is SQVTM and CDR2 is ANQGSEA. This CDR3 contains 12 residues. Trimming took off 7 bases at V and 0 bases at J, with 6 bases between the two ends. In DNA, the CDR3 is TGCAGCGGGCTAGCGAACACCGGGGAGCTGTTTTTT. It yields the protein CSGLANTGELFF.

This clone came up a few times. The genes are TRBV7-9 and TRBJ1-2; unclear D gene. CDR3 size: 14 residues. Looked up from germline, CDR1 is SEHNR and CDR2 is FQNEAQ (reference sequence). Deletions cut 5 bases from V and 0 bases from J, with 10 bases between. The DNA of the CDR3 is TGTGCCAGCAGCCCGGGGAGTACTAACTATGGCTACACCTTC. It is translated as CASSPGSTNYGYTF.

The sample holds a few counts of this clone. The chain uses TRBV7-2 and TRBJ2-7, with D perhaps matching TRBD2 (6 bases). In germline, CDR1 is SGHTA, CDR2 FQGNSA. This CDR3 is 11 amino acids long. The CDR3 DNA reads as TGTGCAAGCGGGTATGACTACGAGCAGTACTTC. Translation gives CASGYDYEQYF.

V is TRBV30 and J is TRBJ2-7, with D unresolved. The length of the CDR3 is 12 residues. Germline lookup yields CDR1 GTSNPN and CDR2 SVGIG (reference sequence). V was shortened by 0 bases and J by 3 bases, with 6 bases between the two germline ends. CDR3 sequence: CAWSVGSYEQYF. The DNA of the CDR3 is TGTGCCTGGAGTGTCGGTAGCTACGAGCAGTACTTC.

This sequence joins TRBV18 and TRBJ1-3; D gene uncertain. The CDR3 length is 17 residues. V lost 0 bases to trimming and J lost 0 bases, with 12 bases between them. Germline CDR1 is KGHSH and CDR2 is LQKENI. This CDR3 is CASSPPNGQNSGNTIYF. As DNA, the CDR3 is TGTGCCAGCTCACCACCGAACGGGCAGAACTCTGGAAACACCATATATTTT.